The rows below give T cell receptor beta chains drawn from one sample of a study of shared clonotypes between healthy human individuals. The method was immunoSEQ multiplex PCR; TCRdb's version includes in-frame clones alone and lacks a portion of them. This sample has about 1.5 million clones; roughly 97% occur once, and the top ten carry roughly 1.2%. Sequencing used naive CD4+ T cells sorted from blood. The receptor set was obtained from a man aged 25 to 40 in good health. Each CDR3 is given with its conserved first and last residue. A D gene is named only where the DNA matches it firmly. For some rows the clone size is stated as once, few or many, or as a class when expanded; others skip it.

CSVEDLGQGASGELFF	TGCAGCGTTGAAGATTTGGGACAGGGGGCGAGCGGGGAGCTGTTTTTT	TRBD1	TRBV29-1	TRBJ2-2	-
CARSFRDSSGNTIYF	TGTGCCAGAAGTTTCCGGGACAGCTCTGGAAACACCATATATTTT	TRBD1	TRBV5-3	TRBJ1-3	-
CASSPRGHQETQYF	TGTGCCAGCAGCCCCAGGGGGCACCAAGAGACCCAGTACTTC	TRBD1	TRBV7-9	TRBJ2-5	-
CASSYVGRGNYGYTF	TGTGCCAGCAGTTATGTAGGCAGGGGGAACTATGGCTACACCTTC	TRBD1	TRBV6-5	TRBJ1-2	-
CASSLISGNEQFF	TGCGCCAGCAGCTTGATTTCCGGCAATGAGCAGTTCTTC	-	TRBV5-1	TRBJ2-1	once
CASSPLGNSGSYEQYF	TGTGCCAGCTCACCATTGGGAAACAGCGGGAGTTACGAGCAGTACTTC	TRBD2	TRBV18	TRBJ2-7	-
CASSLAGTSVFHQETQYF	TGTGCCAGCAGCTTAGCAGGGACTAGCGTGTTCCACCAAGAGACCCAGTACTTC	TRBD2	TRBV7-9	TRBJ2-5	-
CASSGASGPTDTQYF	TGCGCCAGCAGTGGCGCTAGCGGACCCACAGATACGCAGTATTTT	TRBD2	TRBV10-1	TRBJ2-3	-
CASSVASGRGETQYF	TGTGCCAGCAGCGTCGCTAGCGGGAGGGGAGAGACCCAGTACTTC	TRBD2	TRBV9	TRBJ2-5	-
CASSLAVLAGAPRAGELFF	TGCGCCAGCAGCTTGGCCGTATTAGCGGGAGCCCCTAGGGCCGGGGAGCTGTTTTTT	TRBD2	TRBV5-1	TRBJ2-2	once
CASRKQGSSTDTQYF	TGTGCCAGCAGGAAACAGGGTTCCAGCACAGATACGCAGTATTTT	-	TRBV2	TRBJ2-3	-
CASNRGGFGTGELFF	TGTGCCAGCAACCGAGGGGGTTTTGGGACCGGGGAGCTGTTTTTT	-	TRBV6-5	TRBJ2-2	-
CASSYSGGGLGTEAFF	TGTGCCAGCAGTTACTCTGGGGGGGGCTTGGGGACTGAAGCTTTCTTT	-	TRBV6-5	TRBJ1-1	-
CASSPLGGLGGNQPQHF	TGTGCCAGCAGTCCCCTGGGGGGCTTGGGGGGCAATCAGCCCCAGCATTTT	-	TRBV28	TRBJ1-5	-
CASSLRPDNYATNEKLFF	TGTGCCAGCAGCTTACGACCAGATAATTATGCAACTAATGAAAAACTGTTTTTT	-	TRBV7-6	TRBJ1-4	-
CATSRDIRNNYGYTF	TGTGCCACCAGCAGAGATATTAGGAATAACTATGGCTACACCTTC	-	TRBV15	TRBJ1-2	-
CAWSVRDKNQPQHF	TGTGCCTGGAGTGTACGGGACAAAAATCAGCCCCAGCATTTT	-	TRBV30	TRBJ1-5	-
CASSLGEQNIQYF	TGCGCCAGCAGCTTGGGGGAACAAAACATTCAGTACTTC	-	TRBV5-1	TRBJ2-4	-
CASHSSGSYNEQFF	TGTGCCAGCCATTCTAGCGGGAGCTACAATGAGCAGTTCTTC	TRBD2	TRBV28	TRBJ2-1	once
CASSRRDRANNEQFF	TGCGCCAGCAGCCGCCGGGACAGGGCAAACAATGAGCAGTTCTTC	TRBD1	TRBV4-3	TRBJ2-1	-
CASSKVNRYEQYF	TGTGCCAGCAGCAAAGTCAACCGTTACGAGCAGTACTTC	-	TRBV21-1	TRBJ2-7	once
CASNRDRTTYEQYF	TGTGCCAGCAACCGGGACAGGACTACCTACGAGCAGTACTTC	TRBD1	TRBV2	TRBJ2-7	-
CASSIGGRLDFGNTIYF	TGTGCCAGTAGTATCGGGGGCAGGTTGGACTTTGGAAACACCATATATTTT	-	TRBV19	TRBJ1-3	-
CASSLGVRANTEAFF	TGTGCCAGCAGCTTAGGGGTCAGGGCGAACACTGAAGCTTTCTTT	-	TRBV11-2	TRBJ1-1	-
CASSLVVAGGFPYEQYF	TGCGCCAGCAGCTTGGTGGTAGCGGGAGGATTTCCCTACGAGCAGTACTTC	TRBD2	TRBV5-1	TRBJ2-7	-
CASSPGGQGGDTQYF	TGTGCCAGCTCACCAGGGGGACAGGGAGGAGATACGCAGTATTTT	TRBD1	TRBV18	TRBJ2-3	-
CASHRDRGNNQPQHF	TGTGCCAGCCACCGGGACAGAGGCAACAATCAGCCCCAGCATTTT	TRBD1	TRBV19	TRBJ1-5	-